This TCR beta chain was recorded in a study of blood T cell repertoires in COVID-19. Study context: Donors in the United States, Italy and Spain gave samples during acute or convalescent COVID-19. T cells, B-cell-depleted T cells, or PBMCs supplied cDNA or gDNA.

Original methodology: Researchers report that nucleated cell counts were estimated from reference gene primer amplification. Clones were read by immunoSEQ multiplex PCR, and TCRdb kept only the in-frame ones, dropping some. That table furnishes V, J and clone size, whereas the DNA furnished D and trimming. The profile shows about 71,000 clones, around 80% of them singletons. Germline V lookup: CDR1 PRHDT, CDR2 FYEKMQ (reference sequence). V lost 0 bases and J 3 bases, leaving 12 bases between the germline ends. The length of the CDR3 is 15 residues. This TCR came from a woman older than 75 with acute or convalescent COVID-19. The J gene is TRBJ2-7, the V gene TRBV13; D perhaps matches TRBD2 (5 bases). The sample taken for sequencing was peripheral blood. The chain's CDR3 is CASSLGSSSYYEQYF. CDR3 DNA: TGTGCCAGCAGCTTAGGGTCTAGCAGTTACTACGAGCAGTACTTC.